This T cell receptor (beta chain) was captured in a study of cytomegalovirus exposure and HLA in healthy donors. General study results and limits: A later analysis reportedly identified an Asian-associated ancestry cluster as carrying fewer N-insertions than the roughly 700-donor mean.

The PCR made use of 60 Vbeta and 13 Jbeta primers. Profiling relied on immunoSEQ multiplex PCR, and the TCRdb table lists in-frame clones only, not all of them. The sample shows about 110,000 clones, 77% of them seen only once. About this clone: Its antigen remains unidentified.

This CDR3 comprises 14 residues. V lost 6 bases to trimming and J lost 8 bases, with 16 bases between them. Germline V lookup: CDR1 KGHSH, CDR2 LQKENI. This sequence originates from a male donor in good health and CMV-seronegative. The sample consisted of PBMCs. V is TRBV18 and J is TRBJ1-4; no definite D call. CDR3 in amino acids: CASSLTGTREKLFF. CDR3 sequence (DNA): TGTGCCAGCTCCCTCACGGGAACGAGGGAAAAACTGTTTTTT.